This paragraph covers one T cell receptor (beta chain) sequence. What it recognizes is unknown. This specimen belongs to a study of blood T cells in healthy people across ages. General study results and limits: A roughly linear fall in TCR beta diversity per million T cells was seen with increasing age. Unknown donor CMV status possibly confounded expanded clonotype changes. There were more naive CD4+ cells and higher diversity in long-lived donors than in aged donors.

The CDR3 sequence is 13 residues long. The germline V gene encodes CDR1 MDHEN and CDR2 SYDVKM. The ends were cut back, 3 bases at V and 5 bases at J, with 11 bases in the middle. The individuals who served as donors were healthy Caucasians living in Russia, aged about 6 to 100. Then a second PCR, running roughly 7 to 11 cycles, was carried out with a sample-barcoded 5' primer and a J-beta primer mix. TCRdb redid the calling of the 5' RACE reads with MiXCR, one entry per CDR3 protein. Among around 800,000 distinct CDR3 sequences listed, 20% to 30% were seen once. The sample was also linked to a second study, of T cells of mothers and their children.

The specimen was blood. This rearrangement joins TRBV28 to TRBJ2-7; D is uncertain. The TCR was taken from a boy younger than 18 in good health. CDR3: CASSLPSRHEQYF. The CDR3 DNA reads TGTGCCAGCAGTTTGCCCTCAAGACACGAGCAGTACTTC.